This TCR beta chain is drawn from a study of T cells in Graves' hyperthyroidism and ophthalmopathy. TCR beta CDR3 regions were amplified from RNA. The TCR CDR3 was amplified in a first-round RT-PCR using the HTBI primer set. TCRdb reanalysed the multiplex PCR reads using MiXCR and keeps one entry per CDR3 protein. Of roughly 630,000 distinct CDR3 sequences detected, roughly 14% appear once; the ten largest clones hold approximately 7%. V dropped 3 bases and J dropped 9 bases, with 18 bases sitting between them. The length of the CDR3 is 14 residues. The germline V gene encodes CDR1 MDHEN and CDR2 SYDVKM. This clonotype was counted between two and nine times.

The origin of this receptor is a woman between 25 and 40 years old with Graves' hyperthyroidism. The sequenced sample was blood. The V gene is TRBV28, the J gene TRBJ2-7, with TRBD1 as a possible D gene (5 bases). CDR3 nucleotides: TGTGCCAGCAGTTTCAGCAGGGCAGTTTGGGGGCAGTACTTC. It yields the protein CASSFSRAVWGQYF.